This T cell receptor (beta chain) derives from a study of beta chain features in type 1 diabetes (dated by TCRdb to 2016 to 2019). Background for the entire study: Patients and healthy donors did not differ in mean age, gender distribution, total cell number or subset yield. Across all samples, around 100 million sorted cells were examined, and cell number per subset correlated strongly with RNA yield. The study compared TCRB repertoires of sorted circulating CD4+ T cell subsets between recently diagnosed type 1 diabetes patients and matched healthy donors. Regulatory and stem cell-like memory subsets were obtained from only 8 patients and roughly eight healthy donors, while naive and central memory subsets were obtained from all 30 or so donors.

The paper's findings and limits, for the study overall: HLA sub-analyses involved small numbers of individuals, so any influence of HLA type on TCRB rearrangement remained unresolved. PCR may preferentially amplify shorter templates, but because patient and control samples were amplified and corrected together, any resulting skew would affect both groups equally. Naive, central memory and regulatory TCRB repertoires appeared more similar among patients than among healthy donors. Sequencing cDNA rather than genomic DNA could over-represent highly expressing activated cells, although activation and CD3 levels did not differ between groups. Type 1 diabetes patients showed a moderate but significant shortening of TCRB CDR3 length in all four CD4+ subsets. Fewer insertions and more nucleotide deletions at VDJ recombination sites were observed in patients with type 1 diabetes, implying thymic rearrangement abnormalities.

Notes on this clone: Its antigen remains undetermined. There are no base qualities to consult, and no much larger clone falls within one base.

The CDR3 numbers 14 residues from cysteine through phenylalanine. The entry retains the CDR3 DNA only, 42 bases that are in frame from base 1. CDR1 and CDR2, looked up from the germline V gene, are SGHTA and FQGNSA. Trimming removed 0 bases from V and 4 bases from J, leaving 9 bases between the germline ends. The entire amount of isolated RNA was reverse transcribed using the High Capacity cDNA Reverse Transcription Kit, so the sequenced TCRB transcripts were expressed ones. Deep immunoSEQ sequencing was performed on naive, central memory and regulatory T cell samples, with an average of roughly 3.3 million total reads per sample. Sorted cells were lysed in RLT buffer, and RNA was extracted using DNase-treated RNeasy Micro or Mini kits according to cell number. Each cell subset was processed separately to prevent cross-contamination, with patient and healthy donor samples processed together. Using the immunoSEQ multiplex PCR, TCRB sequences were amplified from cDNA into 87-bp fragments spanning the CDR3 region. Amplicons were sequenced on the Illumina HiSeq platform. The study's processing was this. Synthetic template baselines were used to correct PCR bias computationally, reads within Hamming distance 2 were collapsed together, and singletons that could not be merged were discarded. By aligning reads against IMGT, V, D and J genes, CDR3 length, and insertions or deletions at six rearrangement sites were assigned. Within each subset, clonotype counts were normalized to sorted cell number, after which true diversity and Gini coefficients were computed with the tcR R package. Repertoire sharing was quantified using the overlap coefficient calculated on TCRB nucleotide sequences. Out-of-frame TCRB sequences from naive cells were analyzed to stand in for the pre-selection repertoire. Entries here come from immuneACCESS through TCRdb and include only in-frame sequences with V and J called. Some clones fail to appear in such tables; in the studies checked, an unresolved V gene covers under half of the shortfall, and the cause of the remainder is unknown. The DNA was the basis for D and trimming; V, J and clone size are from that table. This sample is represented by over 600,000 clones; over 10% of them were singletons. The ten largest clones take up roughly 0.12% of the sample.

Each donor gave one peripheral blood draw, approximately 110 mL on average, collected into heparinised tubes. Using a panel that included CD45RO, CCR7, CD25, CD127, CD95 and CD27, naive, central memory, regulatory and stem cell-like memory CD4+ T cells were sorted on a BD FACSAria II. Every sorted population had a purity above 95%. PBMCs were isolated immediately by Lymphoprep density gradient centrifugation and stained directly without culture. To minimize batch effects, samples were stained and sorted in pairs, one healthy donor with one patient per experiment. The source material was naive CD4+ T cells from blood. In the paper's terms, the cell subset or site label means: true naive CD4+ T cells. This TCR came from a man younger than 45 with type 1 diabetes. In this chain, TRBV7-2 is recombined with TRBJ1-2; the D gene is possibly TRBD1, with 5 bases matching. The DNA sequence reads TGTGCCAGCAGCTTAGCCAGGGAGGTCTATGGCTACACCTTC. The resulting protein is CASSLAREVYGYTF.